The 20 T cell receptor beta chains reported below all come from one sample, sequenced in a study of blood T cell repertoires in COVID-19. Method: immunoSEQ multiplex PCR; TCRdb's copy keeps in-frame clones and lacks some. The table shows hundreds of thousands of clones, with approximately 90% occurring only once. Specimen: PBMCs or T cells enriched from blood (not recorded which). The source of these receptors is a woman between 50 and 59 years old who had recovered from COVID-19.

This chain connects TRBV18 to TRBJ2-7; the match to TRBD1 covers 8 bases. Looked up from germline, CDR1 is KGHSH and CDR2 is LQKENI. J gave up 2 bases and V 1 base, and 7 bases lay outside the gene matches. The CDR3 is 16 residues long. This chain's CDR3 is CASSPLGTGNTYEQYF. The CDR3, as DNA: TGTGCCAGCTCACCACTTGGGACAGGCAACACCTACGAGCAGTACTTC.

V and J are TRBV2 and TRBJ1-4, with D unresolved. V lost 7 bases, J lost 7 bases, and 7 bases lay in between. The CDR3 has 11 residues. The germline V gene has CDR1 SNHLY and CDR2 FYNNEI. The CDR3 sequence is CASIYAEKLFF. As DNA, the CDR3 is TGTGCCAGCATCTACGCTGAAAAACTGTTTTTT.

J is TRBJ2-6 and V is TRBV15; D uncertain. CDR1 and CDR2 (germline): LNHNV, YYDKDF (reference sequence). The CDR3 length is 16 residues. Trimming removed 5 bases at V and 2 bases at J, with 13 bases between. The CDR3 protein is CATSPGVDPGANVLTF. The CDR3, as DNA: TGTGCCACCAGCCCAGGTGTCGACCCTGGGGCCAACGTCCTGACTTTC.

The CDR3 DNA is TGTGCCAGCAGCGTAGTGCCAGGGAGGCGCTACGAGCAGTACTTC. This sequence encodes CASSVVPGRRYEQYF. The chain uses TRBV9 and TRBJ2-7, with D possibly being TRBD2 (6 bases). There are 15 residues in the CDR3. V was shortened by 0 bases and J by 3 bases, with 13 bases between the two germline ends. CDR1 is SGDLS, CDR2 YYNGEE, per germline.

This chain links TRBV28 with TRBJ1-2, with 8 bases matching TRBD1. The length of the CDR3 is 16 residues. The ends lost 4 bases at V and 3 bases at J; junction bases unmatched: 10. CDR1 is MDHEN and CDR2 is SYDVKM in the germline V gene. CDR3 coding DNA: TGTGCCAGCAGTTCTTCCGGGGCAGGGGGCTACTATGGCTACACCTTC. Translating it yields CASSSSGAGGYYGYTF.

This clone was seen only once. This chain connects TRBV21-1 to TRBJ1-6. TRBV21-1 is marked as a pseudogene. This CDR3 contains 12 residues. The CDR3 coding sequence is TGTGCCAGTGGAGTTGCCAATTCACCCCTCCACTTT. Its translation is CASGVANSPLHF.

J is TRBJ1-3 and V is TRBV2; TRBD1 agrees at 7 bases. There are 15 residues in the CDR3. J was trimmed by 3 bases and V by 6 bases; bases with no gene match: 8. Germline loops: CDR1 SNHLY, CDR2 FYNNEI. As DNA, the CDR3 is TGTGCCAGCAGGACCGACAGGGTTGGTGGAAACACCATATATTTT. It specifies CASRTDRVGGNTIYF.

This rearrangement joins TRBV15 to TRBJ1-5, with 7 bases lining up with TRBD1. Per germline, CDR1 LNHNV and CDR2 YYDKDF (reference sequence). With V trimmed by 2 bases and J by 5 bases, 6 bases remained unmatched. The CDR3 contains 15 residues. The CDR3 DNA is TGTGCCACCAGCAGAACAACAGGGGTGGATCAGCCCCAGCATTTT. This gives the protein CATSRTTGVDQPQHF.

This chain joins TRBV30 and TRBJ2-1; TRBD2 matches at 11 bases. V gave up 4 bases and J gave up 7 bases; unmatched junction bases: 12. This CDR3 has 16 residues. Looked up from germline, CDR1 is GTSNPN and CDR2 is SVGIG (reference sequence). The CDR3 sequence is CAWTLGLAGGQNEQFF. CDR3 nucleotides: TGTGCCTGGACTCTCGGCCTAGCGGGAGGACAGAATGAGCAGTTCTTC.

The sample holds a few counts of this clone. The chain joins TRBV11-2 to TRBJ2-7; 7 positions match TRBD2. V lost 5 bases, J lost 6 bases, and 7 bases stayed unmatched. Germline V gives CDR1 SGHAT, CDR2 FQNNGV. The CDR3 is made up of 13 amino acids. The CDR3 DNA is TGTGCCAGCAGCACAGCTGCGGGAGTCGAGCAGTACTTC. Translation: CASSTAAGVEQYF.

The chain joins TRBV30 to TRBJ1-5, with 7 bases identical to TRBD1. CDR1 is GTSNPN, CDR2 SVGIG, per germline (reference sequence). The CDR3 is made up of 14 amino acids. J gave up 5 bases and V 2 bases, and 6 bases lay outside the gene matches. The CDR3 spells CAWSLGDSYQPQHF. Here the CDR3 DNA reads TGTGCCTGGAGTCTAGGGGACAGTTATCAGCCCCAGCATTTT.

J is TRBJ2-7 and V is TRBV28; 7 nucleotides line up with TRBD1. Germline V gives CDR1 MDHEN, CDR2 SYDVKM. V lost 5 bases to trimming and J lost 2 bases; unmatched junction nucleotides: 12. CDR3 length: 16 amino acids. This CDR3 is CASSDQLGQRAYEQYF. The CDR3 DNA follows: TGTGCCAGCAGTGACCAATTGGGACAGCGAGCCTACGAGCAGTACTTC.

The chain uses TRBV21-1 and TRBJ1-2; the table's D call TRBD1 went unverified against the DNA. TRBV21-1 is a pseudogene segment. The CDR3 runs 16 residues. This chain's CDR3 is CASSTQQDRGYYGYTF. The CDR3 DNA sequence: TGTGCCAGCAGCACACAACAAGACAGGGGATACTATGGCTACACCTTC.

DNA for the CDR3: TGCGCCAGCAGCCAAGATCCGCTACCGGAACCCAGGGGAGGCTACACCTTC. Protein product: CASSQDPLPEPRGGYTF. V is TRBV4-1 and J is TRBJ1-2; D possibly corresponds to TRBD1 (6 bases). The V end lost 0 bases, the J end lost 8 bases, and 22 bases lay between the germline ends. The CDR3 is 17 residues long. From germline, CDR1 is MGHRA and CDR2 YSYEKL.

This chain connects TRBV9 to TRBJ2-3; TRBD2 matches 7 bases. With V trimmed by 2 bases and J by 0 bases, 6 bases remained unmatched. This CDR3 is built from 16 residues. The germline V gene has CDR1 SGDLS and CDR2 YYNGEE. In nucleotides, the CDR3 is TGTGCCAGCAGCGTTACTAGCGTTACTAGCACAGATACGCAGTATTTT. As protein: CASSVTSVTSTDTQYF.

This clone was counted between two and nine times. CDR3 sequence (DNA): TGTGCCAGCAGTCCCGGTTTCTCCAATCAGCCCCAGCATTTT. Translating gives CASSPGFSNQPQHF. The chain recombines TRBV27 with TRBJ1-5, with D unclear. V lost 5 bases, J lost 3 bases, and 11 bases lay in between. The CDR3 consists of 14 residues. Per the germline V gene, CDR1 is MNHEY and CDR2 is SMNVEV (reference sequence).

This clone has only one observation. The chain combines TRBV15 with TRBJ2-7; the match to TRBD2 covers 8 bases. The CDR3 covers 14 residues. The ends lost 5 bases at V and 6 bases at J; junction bases unmatched: 9. Germline V gives CDR1 LNHNV, CDR2 YYDKDF (reference sequence). CDR3 coding DNA: TGTGCCACCAGCCCCCAGCGGGAGCTTTTCGAGCAGTACTTC. Protein sequence: CATSPQRELFEQYF.

This sequence joins TRBV29-1 and TRBJ2-1; 13 nucleotides match TRBD2. Germline assignment: CDR1 SQVTM and CDR2 ANQGSEA. V lost 7 bases and J lost 0; bases outside the gene matches: 0. This CDR3 contains 14 residues. CDR3 sequence: CSGTSGSSYNEQFF. In nucleotides, the CDR3 is TGCAGCGGGACTAGCGGGAGCTCCTACAATGAGCAGTTCTTC.

The chain combines TRBV18 with TRBJ2-5; D may be TRBD2 (6 bases). Germline V gene data show CDR1 as KGHSH and CDR2 as LQKENI. The CDR3 totals 14 residues. V was cut by 2 bases and J by 2 bases, with 9 bases left in between. CDR3 nucleotides: TGTGCCAGCTCACCAGGGGGGAGGCAAGAGACCCAGTACTTC. Protein product: CASSPGGRQETQYF.

This clone was seen just once. The chain links TRBV11-2 to TRBJ2-3, with 7 bases aligning to TRBD1. Unmatched junction bases numbered 5, after V lost 2 bases and J lost 0 bases. Germline assignment: CDR1 SGHAT and CDR2 FQNNGV. The CDR3 is 16 residues long. CDR3 amino acids: CASSLNTGASTDTQYF. The CDR3 coding sequence is TGTGCCAGCAGCTTAAATACAGGGGCTAGCACAGATACGCAGTATTTT.